This TCR beta chain came from a study of cytomegalovirus exposure and HLA in healthy donors. Use of 60 Vbeta and 13 Jbeta primers characterized the PCR. Here immunoSEQ multiplex PCR was the method, and the copy in TCRdb shows in-frame clones only, minus some. The sample carries under 250,000 clones, roughly 78% recorded once. As regards this clone: Its antigen is as yet unknown.

Per the germline V gene, CDR1 is LGHNA and CDR2 is YNFKEQ. This CDR3 has 16 amino acids. Trimming took 5 bases from V and 3 from J; bases not matched to a gene: 10. Study outcomes and limitations: Sequence variants that were highly shared formed a cluster that was likely a sequencing artifact. Cytomegalovirus association was listed for under 200 TCR beta chains. Some V segments (TRBV6-2 and TRBV6-3 among them) were excluded as indistinguishable.

This chain links TRBV4-2 with TRBJ1-5; 7 bases agree with TRBD1. This clonotype originated in a boy aged 5 to 17 in good health and CMV-seronegative. Sequenced material: PBMCs. Here the CDR3 reads CASSERGRYDNQPQHF. The CDR3 region has the DNA TGTGCCAGCAGCGAGAGGGGGCGTTATGACAATCAGCCCCAGCATTTT.